The clone carrying this T cell receptor (beta chain) was observed a handful of times. The antigen remains unidentified. This entry belongs to a study of T-cell reconstitution after alpha-beta-depleted transplantation in children. The CDR3 runs to 14 residues. The germline gives CDR1 DFQATT, CDR2 SNEGSKA (reference sequence). Trimming shortened V by 0 bases and J by 10 bases, and 19 bases separated the two germline ends. Study-wide points: Recipient T cells and thymic progenitors that survived were the source of the high TCRbeta diversity seen at day 60 in some patients. Newly produced T cells mostly accounted for T-cell counts and diversity one year post-transplant. As was reported, about two months after transplant, alpha-beta T cells came from several hundred expanded graft clones.

Unique molecular identifiers were built into the TCRbeta library. TCRdb used MiXCR to reprocess the PCR reads, holding one entry per CDR3 protein. This sample has fewer than 1 million distinct CDR3 sequences, with roughly 16% found just once. This specimen was PBMCs, mostly from graft donor cells, taken 360 days after TCRalphabeta/CD19-depleted stem cell transplant. The origin of this receptor is a male patient younger than 18 who had a stem cell transplant for acute lymphoblastic leukemia, so the T cells may come from the graft donor. The chain joins TRBV20-1 to TRBJ2-7, with D perhaps given as TRBD1 or TRBD2 (5 bases each). The DNA of the CDR3 is TGCAGTGCTAGAGACGAATTGATCCGGGACCTTCAGTACTTC. Amino acids: CSARDELIRDLQYF.